These T cell receptor beta chains were read from a single sample in a study of shared clonotypes between healthy human individuals. This table comes from immunoSEQ multiplex PCR, and its TCRdb copy is limited to in-frame clones, with some not included. The profile shows about 800,000 clones, 95% to 97% of them singletons. Source material: naive CD8+ T cells sorted from blood. These receptors came from a man younger than 40 in good health. Both conserved end residues are part of each CDR3. A D gene is named only where the DNA matches it firmly. Clone size is stated in some rows and not others, as once, few, many or a class when expanded.

J,D,size,V,CDR3,DNA
TRBJ2-5,.,.,TRBV25-1,CASSESGFVVRETQYF,TGTGCCAGCAGTGAATCGGGATTCGTAGTGCGAGAGACCCAGTACTTC
TRBJ2-1,.,.,TRBV5-1,CASSLVGSSYNEQFF,TGCGCCAGCAGCTTGGTGGGGAGCTCCTACAATGAGCAGTTCTTC
TRBJ2-1,TRBD2,.,TRBV27,CASSKLAGPFFRWFF,TGTGCCAGCAGTAAACTAGCGGGGCCCTTTTTTCGGTGGTTCTTC
TRBJ2-2,TRBD1,once,TRBV27,CASSPWTGLSGELFF,TGTGCCAGCAGTCCCTGGACAGGGCTTTCCGGGGAGCTGTTTTTT
TRBJ2-7,.,.,TRBV6-1,CASSEAGGEQYF,TGTGCCAGCAGTGAAGCAGGAGGCGAGCAGTACTTC
TRBJ2-1,.,.,TRBV7-9,CASSLGSYNEQFF,TGTGCCAGCAGCTTAGGGTCCTACAATGAGCAGTTCTTC
TRBJ2-3,TRBD2,.,TRBV7-9,CASSLSLAGEEDTQYF,TGTGCCAGCAGCTTATCCCTAGCGGGAGAGGAAGATACGCAGTATTTT
TRBJ2-1,TRBD2,.,TRBV29-1,CSSELAGGPGNEQFF,TGCAGCTCAGAACTAGCGGGAGGTCCTGGCAATGAGCAGTTCTTC
TRBJ2-3,.,.,TRBV9,CASSLPLSGTSTDTQYF,TGTGCCAGCAGCCTCCCTCTTAGCGGTACTAGCACAGATACGCAGTATTTT
TRBJ2-6,.,once,TRBV7-2,CASSEIITGDYSGANVLTF,TGTGCCAGCAGCGAGATCATAACAGGGGACTACTCTGGGGCCAACGTCCTGACTTTC
TRBJ2-5,.,.,TRBV27,CATATTGTGQETQYF,TGTGCCACCGCCACAACCGGGACGGGTCAAGAGACCCAGTACTTC
TRBJ2-6,.,.,TRBV10-2,CASSEGGTGANVLTF,TGCGCCAGCAGTGAGGGCGGGACTGGGGCCAACGTCCTGACTTTC
TRBJ1-2,TRBD1,.,TRBV5-1,CASRPPLDRGHGYTF,TGCGCCAGCAGACCACCACTGGACAGGGGTCATGGCTACACCTTC
TRBJ2-7,TRBD1,once,TRBV30,CAWSVGRGLFEQYF,TGTGCCTGGAGTGTAGGTAGGGGGCTGTTCGAGCAGTACTTC
TRBJ2-2,TRBD1,.,TRBV23-1,CASSQTNSGGTGELFF,TGCGCCAGCAGTCAAACCAATTCAGGGGGAACCGGGGAGCTGTTTTTT
TRBJ2-7,TRBD2,.,TRBV7-9,CASSSVLAGGPYEQYF,TGTGCCAGCAGCTCAGTCTTAGCGGGAGGGCCGTACGAGCAGTACTTC
TRBJ2-7,.,.,TRBV7-2,CASSRRQAYEQYF,TGTGCCAGCAGTCGGCGTCAGGCCTACGAGCAGTACTTC
TRBJ2-3,TRBD2,.,TRBV7-8,CASSMGLAGRGADTQYF,TGCGCCAGCAGCATGGGACTAGCGGGGAGAGGCGCAGATACGCAGTATTTT
TRBJ2-3,.,.,TRBV2,CASSDYMGADTQYF,TGTGCCAGCAGTGATTACATGGGGGCAGATACGCAGTATTTT
TRBJ2-1,.,.,TRBV29-1,CSVEDTGSEQFF,TGCAGCGTTGAAGATACAGGGAGCGAGCAGTTCTTC
TRBJ2-7,TRBD2,.,TRBV27,CASSPYSSGSGEQYF,TGTGCCAGCAGTCCCTATTCTAGCGGGAGTGGCGAGCAGTACTTC
TRBJ1-1,TRBD1,.,TRBV29-1,CSGDRGNTEAFF,TGCAGCGGGGACAGGGGGAACACTGAAGCTTTCTTT
TRBJ2-1,.,once,TRBV4-1,CASNPAARGVYNEQFF,TGCGCCAGCAACCCGGCCGCTAGGGGGGTCTACAATGAGCAGTTCTTC
TRBJ2-7,.,.,TRBV7-9,CASSQAMGSEQYF,TGTGCCAGCAGCCAAGCGATGGGTAGCGAGCAGTACTTC
TRBJ2-7,.,.,TRBV28,CASSHPVMGVSPADEQYF,TGTGCCAGCAGCCACCCAGTGATGGGAGTCTCGCCAGCCGACGAGCAGTACTTC
TRBJ2-3,.,.,TRBV11-2,CASSLALGVDTQYF,TGTGCCAGCAGCTTAGCACTAGGGGTAGATACGCAGTATTTT
TRBJ2-7,.,.,TRBV6-6,CASSPEALYEQYF,TGTGCCAGCAGCCCCGAGGCACTCTACGAGCAGTACTTC
TRBJ1-2,.,.,TRBV7-8,CASSPPDRGGYGYTF,TGTGCCAGCAGCCCCCCCGACCGGGGAGGCTATGGCTACACCTTC
TRBJ1-5,.,.,TRBV6-5,CARKGNQPQHF,TGTGCCAGGAAAGGGAATCAGCCCCAGCATTTT
TRBJ1-4,.,.,TRBV27,CASSLLGVDEKLFF,TGTGCCAGCAGTTTATTGGGTGTTGACGAAAAACTGTTTTTT
TRBJ2-7,TRBD1,.,TRBV6-5,CASRTGTGVYEQYF,TGTGCCAGCAGGACCGGGACAGGGGTCTACGAGCAGTACTTC
TRBJ2-7,.,.,TRBV6-5,CASSYSQSGSYEQYF,TGTGCCAGCAGTTACTCCCAAAGCGGCTCCTACGAGCAGTACTTC
TRBJ2-7,TRBD2,once,TRBV4-1,CASSSSSGRANEQYF,TGCGCCAGCAGCTCCTCTAGCGGGAGGGCGAACGAGCAGTACTTC
TRBJ2-2,.,.,TRBV7-8,CASSAAPRLTGELFF,TGTGCCAGCAGCGCGGCACCACGACTCACCGGGGAGCTGTTTTTT
TRBJ2-1,TRBD2,.,TRBV6-5,CASGTSGKNEQFF,TGTGCCAGCGGGACTAGCGGGAAAAATGAGCAGTTCTTC
TRBJ2-7,TRBD1,.,TRBV7-9,CASSDRDSISYEQYF,TGTGCCAGCAGCGACCGGGACAGCATTTCCTACGAGCAGTACTTC
TRBJ2-7,TRBD1,.,TRBV27,CASSYSRDSFYEQYF,TGTGCCAGCAGTTACTCCCGGGACAGTTTCTACGAGCAGTACTTC